The clone carrying this TCR beta chain was detected ten times or more. Its cognate antigen is unknown. V lost 0 bases and J lost 0; bases outside the gene matches: 2. Germline CDR1 reads DFQATT; CDR2 reads SNEGSKA (reference sequence). The CDR3 runs to 15 residues. Indicated time point: longitudinal time-point 1 (baseline). Unsorted libraries were generated from 2 million PBMCs held at -80 degrees C. The authors made cDNA by 5'RACE with 10-nucleotide random UMIs. Every sequencing run gave over 200 million TCR-beta sequences, taken from 15-18 subjects. TCRdb redid the calling of the 5' RACE reads with MiXCR, one entry per CDR3 protein. The sample lists around 71,000 distinct CDR3 sequences, approximately 13% occurring once. This specimen belongs to a study of neurological immune-mediated disorders. Broader study findings: HTLV-1-associated myelopathy had the most TCR clonal expansion, while multiple sclerosis had the least, a level that fell below healthy controls.

This rearrangement joins TRBV20-1 to TRBJ2-1; 7 nucleotides match TRBD2. The sequencing sample was made of PBMCs. This clonotype was sampled from a female donor with HTLV-1-associated myelopathy (HAM/TSP). The CDR3 nucleotides are TGCAGTGCTAGAGAGCGGGGGAGCTCCTACAATGAGCAGTTCTTC. Amino acid sequence: CSARERGSSYNEQFF.